Listed below are T cell receptor beta chains from one sample, sequenced in a study of blood T cell repertoires in COVID-19. Sequenced by immunoSEQ multiplex PCR; TCRdb stores in-frame clones only, minus some. This table holds about 72,000 clones, roughly 87% found once. Sequenced: peripheral blood. These receptors originate from a human donor in a cohort sampled during active COVID-19. CDR3s include the opening cysteine and the closing phenylalanine or tryptophan. Fields, in order: V gene, D gene, J gene, clone size, CDR3 DNA, CDR3 protein. D genes are given only for firm matches. Expanded clones get a size class; other rows say once, few or many, or leave the size out.

>TRBV18|TRBD2|TRBJ2-5|few
TGTGCCAGCTCGCCTAGCGGAGAGACCCAGTACTTC
CASSPSGETQYF
>TRBV9|.|TRBJ2-7|.
TGTGCCAGCAGCGTAGGTGGACAGTACTACGAGCAGTACTTC
CASSVGGQYYEQYF
>TRBV10-3|.|TRBJ1-1|.
TGTGCCATCAGACTGACAGTGAACACTGAAGCTTTCTTT
CAIRLTVNTEAFF
>TRBV12-3/TRBV12-4|TRBD1|TRBJ1-2|.
TGTGCCAGCAACCAGGGGGCGGACTATGGCTACACCTTC
CASNQGADYGYTF
>TRBV14|.|TRBJ1-5|.
TGTGCCAGCAGCCAAGATCCGGGGTCGTCCCAGCATTTT
CASSQDPGSSQHF
>TRBV23-1|TRBD1|TRBJ1-5|.
TGCGCCCTCCGGTATGGACAGGAGGTGGGACAGCCCCAGCATTTT
CALRYGQEVGQPQHF
>TRBV4-2|.|TRBJ2-1|.
TGTGCCAGCAGCCGCGGGACAGCCCAAGACAATGAGCAGTTCTTC
CASSRGTAQDNEQFF
>TRBV5-1|.|TRBJ1-2|few
TGCGCCAGCAGCCCTAACCTCGGAGGGGGCTACACCTTC
CASSPNLGGGYTF
>TRBV30|TRBD1|TRBJ1-2|.
TGTGCCTCGGGACAGGGGTTTTTCTTAGGCTACACCTTC
CASGQGFFLGYTF
>TRBV2|.|TRBJ1-4|.
TGTGCCAGCAGTGAGGGGCGGGGTCGAAAACTGTTTTTT
CASSEGRGRKLFF
>TRBV5-5|.|TRBJ1-2|.
TGTGCCAGCAGCTCCCGACCTAATTCAATCGGGGGCTACACCTTC
CASSSRPNSIGGYTF
>TRBV12-3/TRBV12-4|.|TRBJ1-1|.
TGTGCCAGCAGCCTAACAGGGAACACTGAAGCTTTCTTT
CASSLTGNTEAFF
>TRBV6-1|.|TRBJ1-1|.
TGTGCCAGCAGTGAAGCCCTGACAGGCCTGAACACTGAAGCTTTCTTT
CASSEALTGLNTEAFF
>TRBV4-3|TRBD2|TRBJ2-7|once
TGCGCCAGCAGCCAAGACGCTAGCGGGGTGACCTACGAGCAGTACTTC
CASSQDASGVTYEQYF
>TRBV2|.|TRBJ1-2|.
TGTGCCAGCACCGTCCTTAACTATGGCTACACCTTC
CASTVLNYGYTF
>TRBV6-5|.|TRBJ1-2|.
TGTGCCAGCAGTCCCGACAGGAAATGGGGCTACACCTTC
CASSPDRKWGYTF
>TRBV5-1|.|TRBJ2-5|.
TGCGCCAGCAGCCAGACAGGACAAGAGACCCAGTACTTC
CASSQTGQETQYF
>TRBV9|.|TRBJ2-7|.
TGTGCCAGCAGCGTGGGGGGTCTGAGCTCCTACGAGCAGTACTTC
CASSVGGLSSYEQYF
>TRBV30|.|TRBJ1-1|.
TGTGCCTGGAGTCCTTGGGGAGGTGAAGCTTTCTTT
CAWSPWGGEAFF
>TRBV19|.|TRBJ1-1|.
TGTGCCAGTAGTACTCCCGTGGGGGCGGGCACTGAAGCTTTCTTT
CASSTPVGAGTEAFF
>TRBV7-9|.|TRBJ2-2|few
TGTGCCAGCAGCTTGGACTCCTCAACCCCCGGGGAGCTGTTTTTT
CASSLDSSTPGELFF
>TRBV2|.|TRBJ1-2|.
TGTGCCAGCAGTGAAGGGCAGGTCAACTATGGCTACACCTTC
CASSEGQVNYGYTF
>TRBV2|TRBD2|TRBJ2-7|.
TGTGCCAGCGGGGGACTAGCTAGCGAGCAGTACTTC
CASGGLASEQYF
>TRBV30|TRBD1|TRBJ2-7|.
TGTGCCTGGCGACAGGGATTTTACGAGCAGTACTTC
CAWRQGFYEQYF
>TRBV6-6|TRBD1|TRBJ2-7|.
TGTGCCAGCAGCGCCACAGGGGGAAGCGAGCAGTACTTC
CASSATGGSEQYF
>TRBV6-2/TRBV6-3|.|TRBJ1-1|few
TGTGCCAGCAGTCTGACACGTGCGGGGGAAGCTTTCTTT
CASSLTRAGEAFF
>TRBV3-1/TRBV3-2|TRBD2|TRBJ2-1|few
TGTGCCAGCAGCCAGTCTAGCGGGCGGGTTCAGCAGTTCTTC
CASSQSSGRVQQFF
>TRBV24-1|TRBD1|TRBJ1-2|.
TGTGCCACCAGTGATTCCGGGACAGCTTATGGCTACACCTTC
CATSDSGTAYGYTF
>TRBV3-1/TRBV3-2|TRBD1|TRBJ1-2|.
TGTGCCAGCAGCCAATTAACAGGGGGCTACCACACCTTC
CASSQLTGGYHTF
>TRBV12-3/TRBV12-4|.|TRBJ2-1|once
TGTGCCAGCAGGGCGCGGGTTCTGAATGAGCAGTTCTTC
CASRARVLNEQFF
>TRBV11-2|.|TRBJ1-4|.
TGTGCCAGCAAAAGAGGGGGTGTTGAAAAACTGTTTTTT
CASKRGGVEKLFF
>TRBV10-3|TRBD1|TRBJ1-1|.
TGTGCCACGGGGACAGGGCTCACTGAAGCTTTCTTT
CATGTGLTEAFF
>TRBV11-3|TRBD1|TRBJ1-2|.
TGTGCCAGCAGTCGTCGGGACAGGGATGGCTACACCTTC
CASSRRDRDGYTF
>TRBV7-9|.|TRBJ1-4|.
TGTGCCAGCAGCCCCGGGAATGAAAAACTGTTTTTT
CASSPGNEKLFF
>TRBV5-1|TRBD1|TRBJ2-5|few
TGCGCCAGCAGCTTTTTGACAGGGCGGCAAGAGACCCAGTACTTC
CASSFLTGRQETQYF
>TRBV18|.|TRBJ1-6|once
TGTGCCAGCTCACCCCAGGGAATTTCTTCACCCCTCCACTTT
CASSPQGISSPLHF
>TRBV5-1|.|TRBJ1-1|.
TGCGCCAGCAGCTCGCAACAAGACACTGAAGCTTTCTTT
CASSSQQDTEAFF
>TRBV7-2|.|TRBJ1-1|.
TGTGCCAGCAGCGCCCGACAGGTCTTGAACACTGAAGCTTTCTTT
CASSARQVLNTEAFF
>TRBV20-1|TRBD1|TRBJ2-3|.
TGCAGTGCTAGTCGGACAGGGGGCGCAGATACGCAGTATTTT
CSASRTGGADTQYF
>TRBV7-2|.|TRBJ2-7|.
TGTGCCAGCAGCTTAAATTGGAGACAGGATGGGTACGAGCAGTACTTC
CASSLNWRQDGYEQYF
>TRBV4-2|.|TRBJ2-7|.
TGTGCCAGCGGAACAACAGGGTCGCAGTTCGAGCAGTACTTC
CASGTTGSQFEQYF
>TRBV4-3|.|TRBJ1-2|.
TGCGCCAGCAGCCAAGAACTGCCAGGATGGAATGGCTACACCTTC
CASSQELPGWNGYTF
>TRBV7-8|.|TRBJ1-2|.
TGTGCCAGCAGCTTAGCGCGTAGGGACAACTCATATGGCTACACCTTC
CASSLARRDNSYGYTF
>TRBV5-1|TRBD1|TRBJ2-7|.
TGCGCCAGCAGCTTGGGAGGGGGCAACGAGCAGTACTTC
CASSLGGGNEQYF
>TRBV19|TRBD1|TRBJ1-5|.
TGTGCCAGTAGTCAAACAGGGGCCCTCCAGCCCCAGCATTTT
CASSQTGALQPQHF
>TRBV6-5|.|TRBJ1-1|once
TGTGCCAGCAGTTACTCGGCAGGGAACACTGAAGCTTTCTTT
CASSYSAGNTEAFF
>TRBV3-1/TRBV3-2|TRBD1|TRBJ1-1|.
TGTGCCAGCAGATTAAGGGGGCGCGACACTGAAGCTTTCTTT
CASRLRGRDTEAFF
>TRBV5-1|.|TRBJ2-4|.
TGCGCCAGCAGCTCACAGAGCCTGGCAAACATTCAGTACTTC
CASSSQSLANIQYF
>TRBV6-5|TRBD2|TRBJ2-5|.
TGTGCCAGCACCCCGGGGGGGGGAAGGGCCCAGTACTTC
CASTPGGGRAQYF
>TRBV3-1/TRBV3-2|.|TRBJ1-6|.
TGTGCCAGCAGCCGAGGGGGTGTTAATTCACCCCTCCACTTT
CASSRGGVNSPLHF
>TRBV5-1|TRBD1|TRBJ2-1|.
TGCGCCAGCACAACCAGGACAGGGGACCCCAATGAGCAGTTCTTC
CASTTRTGDPNEQFF
>TRBV7-3|.|TRBJ2-2|.
TGTGCCAGCAGCTACCGCGCGGCAGCTGGGACCGGGGAGCTGTTTTTT
CASSYRAAAGTGELFF
>TRBV28|.|TRBJ1-5|.
TGTGCCAGCAGTTTACACACAGACCGCTTTAATCAGCCCCAGCATTTT
CASSLHTDRFNQPQHF
>TRBV10-3|TRBD1|TRBJ1-5|.
TGTGCCATCAGCCCGGGACAGGGGAGCAATCAGCCCCAGCATTTT
CAISPGQGSNQPQHF
>TRBV7-6|.|TRBJ2-7|once
TGTGCCAGCAGCTTAAACCAGGGCTTGTACCAGTACGAGCAGTACTTC
CASSLNQGLYQYEQYF
>TRBV18|.|TRBJ1-2|.
TGTGCCAGCTCACCATACGGCAGGGATGGCTACACCTTC
CASSPYGRDGYTF
>TRBV19|TRBD2|TRBJ2-7|.
TGTGCCAGCGACCCGGGAGGTAGCGGGTACGAGCAGTACTTC
CASDPGGSGYEQYF